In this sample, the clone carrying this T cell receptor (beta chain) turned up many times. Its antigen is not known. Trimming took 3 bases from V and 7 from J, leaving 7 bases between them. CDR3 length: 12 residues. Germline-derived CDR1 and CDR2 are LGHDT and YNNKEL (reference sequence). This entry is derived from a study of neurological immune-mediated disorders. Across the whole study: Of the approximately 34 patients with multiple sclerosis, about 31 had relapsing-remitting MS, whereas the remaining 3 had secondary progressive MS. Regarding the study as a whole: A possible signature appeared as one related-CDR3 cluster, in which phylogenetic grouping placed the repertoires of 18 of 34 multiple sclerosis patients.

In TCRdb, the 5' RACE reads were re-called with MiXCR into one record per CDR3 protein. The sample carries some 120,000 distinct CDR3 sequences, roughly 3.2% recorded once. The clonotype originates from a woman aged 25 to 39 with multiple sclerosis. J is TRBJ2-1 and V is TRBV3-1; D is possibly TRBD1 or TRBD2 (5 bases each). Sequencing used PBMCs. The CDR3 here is CASSQGVNEQFF. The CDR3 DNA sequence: TGTGCCAGCAGCCAGGGGGTGAATGAGCAGTTCTTC.